This T cell receptor beta chain was identified during a study of CD4+ T cells in melanoma. After removal of 0 bases from V and 5 bases from J, the junction contained 1 base not matched to a gene. The CDR3 loop spans 16 amino acids. Germline CDR1 MNHEY, CDR2 SMNVEV (reference sequence). TCRdb's copy holds only in-frame clones and misses some; the assay was immunoSEQ multiplex PCR. The sample records around 110,000 clones, around 92% being singletons. A word on this clone: Antigen unknown.

The study, taken as a whole, reports: A reported correlation linked neoantigen-specific CD4+ T cells to CD8+, macrophage and B cell function.

Sequenced: peripheral blood. The chain links TRBV27 to TRBJ2-1, with TRBD2 identical over 13 bases. The TCR originated in a human donor with melanoma. In DNA, the CDR3 is TGTGCCAGCAGTTTATCGGGACTAGCGGGGAACAATGAGCAGTTCTTC. It translates to CASSLSGLAGNNEQFF.